The 5 T cell receptor beta chains below were found in one sample sequenced in a study of blood T cell repertoires in COVID-19. TCRdb's copy holds only in-frame clones and misses some; the assay was immunoSEQ multiplex PCR. The table shows about 270,000 clones, with around 83% occurring only once. Sequencing was performed on peripheral blood. These receptor sequences come from a man older than 75 with acute or convalescent COVID-19.

This chain uses TRBV11-2 with TRBJ2-2; 7 nucleotides align to TRBD1. V dropped 1 base and J dropped 3; count of bases not matched to a gene: 5. Germline V lookup: CDR1 SGHAT, CDR2 FQNNGV. This CDR3 is 16 amino acids long. CDR3: CASSLAGQQYTGELFF. The CDR3 DNA reads TGTGCCAGCAGCTTAGCGGGACAGCAATACACCGGGGAGCTGTTTTTT.

This sequence joins TRBV10-3 and TRBJ2-5, with TRBD2 matching 8 bases. V lost 4 bases and J lost 2; bases outside the gene matches: 6. The CDR3 extends over 15 amino acids. CDR1 is ENHRY, CDR2 SYGVKD, per germline. The chain's CDR3 is CAISVGAGDQETQYF. The DNA of the CDR3 is TGTGCCATCAGTGTAGGAGCGGGGGATCAAGAGACCCAGTACTTC.

The chain recombines TRBV5-5 with TRBJ2-7, with D possibly being TRBD2 (5 bases). Trimming shortened V by 4 bases and J by 5 bases, and 13 bases separated the two germline ends. Germline V gene lookup returns CDR1 SGHKS and CDR2 YYEKEE (reference sequence). The CDR3 is 13 residues long. CDR3 bases: TGTGCCAGCAGCCGCGGACCGGGAAACGAGCAGTACTTC. This codes for CASSRGPGNEQYF.

V usage is TRBV11-3 and J usage is TRBJ2-7; maybe TRBD2 (5 bases). Germline CDR1 SGHNT, CDR2 YENEEA. The CDR3 consists of 14 residues. V was cut by 1 base and J by 3 bases, with 10 bases left in between. The CDR3 reads CASSLGGSHYEQYF. For the CDR3, the DNA is TGTGCCAGCAGCTTAGGAGGGAGTCACTACGAGCAGTACTTC.

This chain connects TRBV18 to TRBJ1-5, with 7 bases fitting TRBD1. Per germline, CDR1 KGHSH and CDR2 LQKENI. The CDR3 totals 15 residues. Unmatched junction bases numbered 6, after V lost 4 bases and J lost 3 bases. The CDR3 region is CASSLGQATNQPQHF. The CDR3 DNA follows: TGTGCCAGCTCACTAGGACAGGCAACCAATCAGCCCCAGCATTTT. Combining the CDR3 with reference TRBV18 and TRBJ1-5 gives the whole variable domain NAGVMQNPRHLVRRRGQEARLRCSPMKGHSHVYWYRQLPEEGLKFMVYLQKENIIDESGMPKERFSAEFPKEGPSILRIQQVVRGDSAAYFCASSLGQATNQPQHFGDGTRLSIL.